This T cell receptor (beta chain) was observed in a study of OX40 agonist ivuxolimab in advanced cancers. Study background: The patients' treatment was ivuxolimab, an agonistic anti-OX40 (CD134) antibody. The diagnoses of dose-escalation patients were hepatocellular carcinoma, melanoma, renal cell or head and neck cancer. At 82.7% male, the cohort had a mean age of 60 years, ranging from about 20 to 79.

V lost 1 base, J lost 3 bases, and 8 bases stayed unmatched. This CDR3 has 17 residues. Per the germline V gene, CDR1 is SGHVS and CDR2 is FNYEAQ. This clone has a handful of counts. The protocol was immunoSEQ multiplex PCR, while the TCRdb copy is restricted to in-frame clones and leaves out a portion. Of tens of thousands of clones listed, 89% were seen once; the top ten hold 0.38%. The material was CD4+ or CD8+ T cells sorted from blood, obtained in a trial of the OX40 agonist ivuxolimab. This rearrangement joins TRBV7-6 to TRBJ2-3, with 9 bases fitting TRBD1. The receptor was isolated from an adult with an advanced solid tumor such as melanoma, head and neck, liver or kidney cancer. CDR3 nucleotide sequence: TGTGCCAGCAGCTTAGACCCAACAGGGGGCGGGACAGATACGCAGTATTTT. It codes for CASSLDPTGGGTDTQYF.